This entry features one T cell receptor (beta chain) sequence. Its antigen remains unidentified. The assay was immunoSEQ multiplex PCR, and TCRdb's table has in-frame clones only and misses some. The profile covers 20,000 to 30,000 clones, with more than 80% appearing a single time and about 8% taken by the ten largest. V dropped 0 bases and J dropped 0; count of bases not matched to a gene: 8. The germline V gene encodes CDR1 MGHRA and CDR2 YSYEKL. The CDR3 extends over 18 amino acids. This entry comes from a study of OX40 agonist ivuxolimab in advanced cancers. Background on the study: Ivuxolimab, an agonist antibody against OX40 (CD134), was given to patients. Each patient was given ivuxolimab into a vein every 2 weeks, at 0.01 to 10 mg/kg.

Overall study findings and caveats: On average, CD8+ T cells showed a greater number of expanded clones than CD4+.

The receptor was isolated from an adult with an advanced solid tumor such as melanoma, head and neck, liver or kidney cancer. The source was CD4+ or CD8+ T cells sorted from blood, collected in a trial of the OX40 agonist ivuxolimab. This chain uses TRBV4-1 with TRBJ1-5; 7 bases map to TRBD1. CDR3 DNA sequence: TGCGCCAGCAGCCAAGATCACAGGGGTCCTTATAGCAATCAGCCCCAGCATTTT. Its translation: CASSQDHRGPYSNQPQHF.